What follows describes a single T cell receptor beta chain. The data are from a study of blood T cell repertoires in COVID-19. Study background: In each case, the material was cDNA or gDNA derived from T cells, B-cell-depleted T cells, or PBMCs.

CDR1 is MGHRA, CDR2 YSYEKL, per germline. J was trimmed by 2 bases and V by 3 bases; bases with no gene match: 6. The CDR3 contains 16 residues. Data came from immunoSEQ multiplex PCR; TCRdb stores just in-frame clones and leaves some out. The data show fewer than 85,000 clones, approximately 88% seen once. This sequence joins TRBV4-1 and TRBJ2-2, with 7 bases fitting TRBD2. The clonotype was recovered from a human donor in a cohort sampled during active COVID-19. The sequenced material came from peripheral blood. The CDR3 here is CASSHASGLNTGELFF. The CDR3 nucleotides read TGCGCCAGCAGCCATGCTAGCGGCTTAAACACCGGGGAGCTGTTTTTT.